The 23 T cell receptor beta chains listed next were all sequenced from one sample in a study of OX40 agonist ivuxolimab in advanced cancers. Receptor amplification or capture employed the immunoSEQ multiplex PCR assay. As stored in TCRdb, this immuneACCESS dataset retains in-frame rearrangements with V and J assigned. A fraction of the clones does not appear; measured against another copy, unresolved V genes explain less than half of the discrepancy, and the remainder lacks a known reason. Across this sample there are just over 80,000 clones, with around 90% seen only once. Roughly 0.3% of the sample is taken by the ten largest. The sequences come from CD4+ or CD8+ T cells sorted from blood, collected in a trial of the OX40 agonist ivuxolimab. The receptor source for this set is an adult with an advanced solid tumor such as melanoma, head and neck, liver or kidney cancer.

This clone was seen more than once but under ten times. V usage is TRBV18 and J usage is TRBJ2-2, with 9 bases lining up with TRBD2. The CDR3 totals 14 residues. CDR1 and CDR2 (germline): KGHSH, LQKENI. V dropped 2 bases and J dropped 7; count of bases not matched to a gene: 2. CDR3: CASSPELAGGELFF. Here the CDR3 DNA reads TGTGCCAGCTCACCAGAACTAGCGGGCGGGGAGCTGTTTTTT.

The gene calls are TRBV7-2 and TRBJ2-1; TRBD2 agrees at 15 bases. CDR1 and CDR2 (germline): SGHTA, FQGNSA. This CDR3 has 17 residues. Germline trimming cut 4 bases from V and 9 bases from J; bases unmatched to any gene: 10. The DNA of the CDR3 is TGTGCCAGCAGCTCAACAGGACTAGCGGGGGGGTTTGCTGAGCAGTTCTTC. This translates into CASSSTGLAGGFAEQFF.

In this sample, this clone turned up once. At one of its ends the junction is not consistent with the germline gene, which may arise from a read error. The gene calls are TRBV5-6 and TRBJ1-1, with a possible D match to TRBD1 (5 bases). Germline V lookup: CDR1 SGHDT, CDR2 YYEEEE. The CDR3 has 16 residues. In DNA, the CDR3 is TGTGTCAGCAGCTTGGTGGGGGTCCCCGGGAACACTGAAGCTTTCTTT. Translating it yields CVSSLVGVPGNTEAFF.

This chain connects TRBV5-4 to TRBJ1-5; no clear D gene. The germline CDR1 and CDR2 sequences are SGHNT and YYREEE (reference sequence). The length of the CDR3 is 15 residues. V was shortened by 4 bases and J by 3 bases, with 14 bases between the two germline ends. The CDR3 sequence: CASSQDHNSNQPQHF. CDR3 nucleotide sequence: TGTGCCAGCAGCCAAGATCATAATTCCAATCAGCCCCAGCATTTT.

This chain uses TRBV4-3 with TRBJ2-1; D is unresolved. V lost 0 bases and J lost 2, with 11 bases in between. This CDR3 has 16 residues. Germline CDR1 LGHNA, CDR2 YSLEER. CDR3 residues: CASSQDRQTPYNEQFF. CDR3 in DNA: TGCGCCAGCAGCCAAGATCGGCAGACCCCCTACAATGAGCAGTTCTTC.

This clone was recorded only once. The chain carries TRBV6-5 and TRBJ2-1; 7 bases are a match to TRBD2. The CDR3 is 16 amino acids. Trimming took 0 bases from V and 2 from J; bases not matched to a gene: 4. Germline loops: CDR1 MNHEY, CDR2 SVGAGI. The CDR3 region is CASSYSSGGTYNEQFF. The CDR3 bases are TGTGCCAGCAGTTACTCGTCGGGAGGTACCTACAATGAGCAGTTCTTC.

The chain employs TRBV27 and TRBJ2-1, with TRBD2 matching 8 bases. Germline values: CDR1 MNHEY, CDR2 SMNVEV (reference sequence). V gave up 5 bases and J gave up 3 bases; unmatched junction bases: 9. This CDR3 region has 16 residues. The chain's CDR3 is CASSPRPAGGYNEQFF. The DNA for the CDR3 is TGTGCCAGCAGTCCCCGTCCTGCGGGAGGCTACAATGAGCAGTTCTTC.

The chain carries TRBV28 and TRBJ2-3; D possibly corresponds to TRBD1 (6 bases). CDR3 length: 16 amino acids. Trimming cost V 1 base and J 4 bases, with 15 bases left between them. Germline loops: CDR1 MDHEN, CDR2 SYDVKM. The CDR3 DNA sequence: TGTGCCAGCAGTTTATCAGGGGCCAGGGGCGCAGATACGCAGTATTTT. Translated, it gives CASSLSGARGADTQYF.

The chain links TRBV27 to TRBJ1-5, with D possibly being TRBD1 (6 bases). This CDR3 contains 16 residues. The V end was cut by 5 bases, the J end by 2 bases, with 16 bases between. Germline lookup yields CDR1 MNHEY and CDR2 SMNVEV (reference sequence). Written as DNA, the CDR3 is TGTGCCAGCAGTCCCCAACAGGGAAGTGGCAATCAGCCCCAGCATTTT. Translation: CASSPQQGSGNQPQHF.

The chain has TRBV29-1 and TRBJ1-3, with D possibly being TRBD1 (5 bases). In germline, CDR1 is SQVTM, CDR2 ANQGSEA. The CDR3 is 14 residues long. The ends were cut back, 7 bases at V and 1 base at J, with 14 bases in the middle. CDR3 region: CSARARGSGNTIYF. In DNA, the CDR3 is TGCAGCGCCCGGGCGCGGGGGTCTGGAAACACCATATATTTT. Using reference TRBV29-1 and TRBJ1-3 for the parts outside the CDR3, the full variable domain is SAVISQKPSRDICQRGTSLTIQCQVDSQVTMMFWYRQQPGQSLTLIATANQGSEATYESGFVIDKFPISRPNLTFSTLTVSNMSPEDSSIYLCSARARGSGNTIYFGEGSWLTVV.

The chain employs TRBV19 and TRBJ1-2; 8 bases map to TRBD1. CDR3 length: 15 residues. V shed 9 bases and J 8 bases; nucleotides not matched to a gene: 17. Germline values: CDR1 LNHDA, CDR2 SQIVND (reference sequence). The CDR3 loop reads CASESDRDPPWGYTF. The CDR3 bases are TGTGCCAGCGAATCGGACAGGGACCCGCCATGGGGCTACACCTTC. Using reference TRBV19 and TRBJ1-2 for the parts outside the CDR3, the full variable domain is DGGITQSPKYLFRKEGQNVTLSCEQNLNHDAMYWYRQDPGQGLRLIYYSQIVNDFQKGDIAEGYSVSREKKESFPLTVTSAQKNPTAFYLCASESDRDPPWGYTFGSGTRLTVV.

The CDR3 here is CASSPGGTVFALHF. The DNA for the CDR3 is TGTGCCAGCTCACCGGGGGGTACTGTTTTTGCCCTCCACTTT. J is TRBJ1-6 and V is TRBV18; tentative D call: TRBD1 (5 bases). Germline V gene lookup returns CDR1 KGHSH and CDR2 LQKENI. Trimming left V 3 bases short and J 14 bases short, with 17 bases between. This CDR3 contains 14 residues.

Relative to its sample, this clone is medium-sized (0.01 to 0.1%). The V gene is TRBV2, the J gene TRBJ1-6, with a tentative D call TRBD1 (5 bases). Looked up from germline, CDR1 is SNHLY and CDR2 is FYNNEI. V lost 5 bases, J lost 7 bases, and 15 bases lay in between. The CDR3 covers 15 residues. CDR3 residues: CASSLTGTGNSPLHF. DNA of the CDR3: TGTGCCAGCAGTCTTACCGGGACGGGAAATTCACCCCTCCACTTT.

The J gene is TRBJ1-3, the V gene TRBV13; unclear D gene. The V and J ends lost 8 bases and 0 bases respectively, with 8 bases between them. Germline CDR1 and CDR2: PRHDT and FYEKMQ (reference sequence). The CDR3 loop spans 13 amino acids. In DNA form, the CDR3 reads TGTGCCAGCTACAGATACTCTGGAAACACCATATATTTT. Translation gives CASYRYSGNTIYF.

This clone has more than one count but fewer than ten. This chain connects TRBV30 to TRBJ2-5, with 10 bases lining up with TRBD2. Germline-derived CDR1 and CDR2 are GTSNPN and SVGIG (reference sequence). The CDR3 totals 15 residues. Trimming removed 2 bases from V and 5 bases from J; junction bases left unmatched: 8. CDR3: CAWSPSSGSWETQYF. The CDR3 DNA sequence: TGTGCCTGGAGTCCATCTAGCGGGAGTTGGGAGACCCAGTACTTC. Drawing the rest from reference TRBV30 and TRBJ2-5, the complete variable domain is SQTIHQWPATLVQPVGSPLSLECTVEGTSNPNLYWYRQAAGRGLQLLFYSVGIGQISSEVPQNLSASRPQDRQFILSSKKLLLSDSGFYLCAWSPSSGSWETQYFGPGTRLLVL.

The chain uses TRBV11-2 and TRBJ2-2; D ambiguous. V lost 4 bases to trimming and J lost 3 bases, with 6 bases between them. The CDR3 has 13 amino acids. Germline CDR1 reads SGHAT; CDR2 reads FQNNGV. CDR3 region: CASSSHHTGELFF. As DNA, the CDR3 is TGTGCCAGCAGCTCCCATCACACCGGGGAGCTGTTTTTT.

This clone is labeled as medium-sized. The chain is built from TRBV28 and TRBJ1-3; 7 bases fit TRBD1. With V trimmed by 3 bases and J by 2 bases, 1 base remained unmatched. The CDR3 spans 14 residues. CDR1 and CDR2 from the germline V gene are MDHEN and SYDVKM. CDR3 sequence: CASSFQGAGNTIYF. The CDR3 region has the DNA TGTGCCAGCAGTTTCCAGGGGGCTGGAAACACCATATATTTT.

The V and J genes are TRBV10-3 and TRBJ1-1; D uncertain. CDR3 size: 13 residues. Trimming removed 0 bases at V and 2 bases at J, with 4 bases between. Looked up from germline, CDR1 is ENHRY and CDR2 is SYGVKD. The CDR3: CAISESDNTEAFF. CDR3 sequence (DNA): TGTGCCATCAGTGAGTCCGATAACACTGAAGCTTTCTTT.

V is TRBV5-6 and J is TRBJ1-5, with unresolved D. V was clipped by 0 bases and J by 0 bases, with 7 bases between them. Germline V CDR1 and CDR2: SGHDT, YYEEEE. The CDR3 covers 15 residues. The CDR3 here is CASSLGVNSNQPQHF. The DNA for the CDR3 is TGTGCCAGCAGCTTGGGGGTAAATAGCAATCAGCCCCAGCATTTT.

V and J are TRBV2 and TRBJ1-6; 10 nucleotides line up with TRBD1. The V gene end was trimmed by 4 bases and the J gene end by 10 bases; junction bases not matched to a gene: 7. Germline V lookup: CDR1 SNHLY, CDR2 FYNNEI. The CDR3 is 15 residues long. CDR3 DNA: TGTGCCAGCAGTGGGCCGGGACAGGGGAACTCACCCCTCCACTTT. Its protein product is CASSGPGQGNSPLHF.

The chain is built from TRBV5-7 and TRBJ2-7, with TRBD2 matching 8 bases. TRBV5-7 is noted as an ORF with a role that remains uncertain. The length of the CDR3 is 15 residues. Losses at the gene ends were 0 bases for V and 2 bases for J; bases not matched to a gene: 4. In DNA form, the CDR3 reads TGTGCCAGCAGCTTGGGGCTAGCGGGCACCTACGAGCAGTACTTC. It translates to CASSLGLAGTYEQYF.

The V and J genes are TRBV27 and TRBJ1-2, with D perhaps matching TRBD1 (6 bases). Trimming stripped 6 bases from V and 0 bases from J, with 11 bases between. CDR3 length equals 14 residues. Germline V gene data show CDR1 as MNHEY and CDR2 as SMNVEV (reference sequence). The CDR3 loop is CASSNRAANYGYTF. For the CDR3, the DNA is TGTGCCAGCAGCAACAGGGCTGCTAACTATGGCTACACCTTC.

The chain links TRBV11-3 to TRBJ2-7; TRBD2 might be the D (7 bases). The germline V and J ends were trimmed by 4 bases and 2 bases, with 12 bases remaining between them. The CDR3 spans 14 residues. CDR1 and CDR2 (germline): SGHNT, YENEEA. CDR3 nucleotide sequence: TGTGCCAGCAGCTCTAGGGGGACTACCTACGAGCAGTACTTC. The encoded protein is CASSSRGTTYEQYF.